A selection of T cell receptor beta chains follows, all from one sample in a study of T cells in localized non-small cell lung cancer. Clones were read by immunoSEQ multiplex PCR, and TCRdb kept only the in-frame ones, dropping some. The sample includes approximately 35,000 clones, approximately 90% seen only once; the top ten take approximately 6%. Sequencing was performed on PBMCs, taken before any cancer treatment. These receptors were collected from a man aged 40 to 70 with stage II lung adenocarcinoma. Both conserved end residues are part of each CDR3.

J: TRBJ2-1; V: TRBV5-1; CDR3: CASSLEDYNEQFF
J: TRBJ2-1; V: TRBV9; CDR3: CASSATSGRHNEQFF
J: TRBJ1-1; V: TRBV18; CDR3: CASSPLGQGAKYTEAFF
J: TRBJ1-2; V: TRBV28; CDR3: CASSSVVGLGGYTF
J: TRBJ1-1; V: TRBV27; CDR3: CASSLPRGKAFF
J: TRBJ2-4; V: TRBV6-5; CDR3: CASSLTVTPGNIQYF
J: TRBJ2-5; V: TRBV19; CDR3: CASSTLAGGPETQYF
J: TRBJ1-5; V: TRBV11-2; CDR3: CASSLERNQPQHF
J: TRBJ1-1; V: TRBV28; CDR3: CASSPGPWEAFF
J: TRBJ2-1; V: TRBV11-3; CDR3: CASSSAGTLSYNEQFF
J: TRBJ1-2; V: TRBV7-2; CDR3: CASTPPAHYGYTF
J: TRBJ1-1; V: TRBV13; CDR3: CASSPPQGNTEAFF
J: TRBJ2-5; V: TRBV19; CDR3: CASKLAGGPAETQYF
J: TRBJ1-6; V: TRBV2; CDR3: CASSALGHLEGSPLHF
J: TRBJ1-2; V: TRBV5-1; CDR3: CASSLGLQGYTF
J: TRBJ2-5; V: TRBV15; CDR3: CATSRLQGSETQYF
J: TRBJ1-2; V: TRBV27; CDR3: CATSMGPNYGYTF
J: TRBJ2-7; V: TRBV28; CDR3: CASNEGVPYEQYF
J: TRBJ2-3; V: TRBV10-2; CDR3: CASSSRLAEGTDTQYF
J: TRBJ2-1; V: TRBV5-4; CDR3: CASSPLGAGATNEQFF
J: TRBJ2-3; V: TRBV9; CDR3: CASSQPRQGSGNTDTQYF
J: TRBJ1-5; V: TRBV29-1; CDR3: CSVDQGPNQPQHF
J: TRBJ1-2; V: TRBV19; CDR3: CASSSQGAYGYTF
J: TRBJ1-2; V: TRBV4-1; CDR3: CASSQEGASNYGYTF
J: TRBJ2-7; V: TRBV5-1; CDR3: CASSSRTESSYEQYF
J: TRBJ1-2; V: TRBV5-1; CDR3: CASSLMETNYGYTF
J: TRBJ1-3; V: TRBV10-3; CDR3: CAISAQGVESSGNTIYF
J: TRBJ1-4; V: TRBV4-2; CDR3: CASSQIQGSGEKLFF
J: TRBJ1-3; V: TRBV5-1; CDR3: CASSLGTVGNTIYF
J: TRBJ1-1; V: TRBV5-6; CDR3: CASSFGQLEAFF
J: TRBJ2-5; V: TRBV5-4; CDR3: CASSPGLSQETQYF
J: TRBJ1-1; V: TRBV6-5; CDR3: CASSPGWVVTEAFF
J: TRBJ2-1; V: TRBV4-2; CDR3: CASSHSRTPEQFF
J: TRBJ2-5; V: TRBV27; CDR3: CASSSRTSGRPKDEQYF
J: TRBJ2-1; V: TRBV4-1; CDR3: CASSQDELVPLNEQFF
J: TRBJ2-5; V: TRBV7-9; CDR3: CASSLNSGRIQETQYF
J: TRBJ2-3; V: TRBV7-9; CDR3: CASGTDTQYF
J: TRBJ1-5; V: TRBV28; CDR3: CASSLEPENQPQHF
J: TRBJ2-1; V: TRBV6-5; CDR3: CASSYLAGGGNEQFF
J: TRBJ2-3; V: TRBV19; CDR3: CASSIDRSGIDTQYF
J: TRBJ2-6; V: TRBV18; CDR3: CASSAMAGANVLTF
J: TRBJ1-4; V: TRBV7-9; CDR3: CASGQGAEGYEKLFF
J: TRBJ2-1; V: TRBV28; CDR3: CASRRYNEQFF
J: TRBJ1-4; V: TRBV5-1; CDR3: CASSPGRGANEKLFF
J: TRBJ1-2; V: TRBV27; CDR3: CASSPGPIYGYTF
J: TRBJ1-5; V: TRBV19; CDR3: CASSIGPRGNQPQHF
J: TRBJ1-1; V: TRBV19; CDR3: CASSDRGRWTEAFF
J: TRBJ2-2; V: TRBV19; CDR3: CASNQLAGGSFTGELFF
J: TRBJ2-1; V: TRBV5-1; CDR3: CASSLARGGYNEQFF
J: TRBJ2-5; V: TRBV28; CDR3: CASSLEVIIETQYF
J: TRBJ1-3; V: TRBV19; CDR3: CASTPRDRGNTIYF
J: TRBJ1-2; V: TRBV28; CDR3: CASSLGQGNYGYTF
J: TRBJ1-2; V: TRBV10-3; CDR3: CAISASRGLAYGYTF
J: TRBJ2-5; V: TRBV11-3; CDR3: CASSTGTGETQYF
J: TRBJ2-1; V: TRBV27; CDR3: CASSPAGAGGRVGQFF
J: TRBJ2-7; V: TRBV4-2; CDR3: CASSQDEATAYEQYF
J: TRBJ2-2; V: TRBV7-2; CDR3: CASSKVKGGNTGELFF
J: TRBJ2-3; V: TRBV6-4; CDR3: CASSDSPWGTADTQYF